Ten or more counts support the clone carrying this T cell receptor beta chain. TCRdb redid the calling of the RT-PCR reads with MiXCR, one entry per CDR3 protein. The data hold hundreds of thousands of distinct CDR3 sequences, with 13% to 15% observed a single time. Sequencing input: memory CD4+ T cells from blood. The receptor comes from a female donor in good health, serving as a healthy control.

In nucleotides, the CDR3 is TGCAGTGCTAGCAACTACCTCCTGGTTCGAAGACAGTTCTTC. Residues: CSASNYLLVRRQFF. V usage is TRBV20-1 and J usage is TRBJ2-1; D uncertain. Germline CDR1 reads DFQATT; CDR2 reads SNEGSKA (reference sequence). V was trimmed by 3 bases and J by 13 bases, leaving 22 bases between them. The CDR3 spans 14 residues.